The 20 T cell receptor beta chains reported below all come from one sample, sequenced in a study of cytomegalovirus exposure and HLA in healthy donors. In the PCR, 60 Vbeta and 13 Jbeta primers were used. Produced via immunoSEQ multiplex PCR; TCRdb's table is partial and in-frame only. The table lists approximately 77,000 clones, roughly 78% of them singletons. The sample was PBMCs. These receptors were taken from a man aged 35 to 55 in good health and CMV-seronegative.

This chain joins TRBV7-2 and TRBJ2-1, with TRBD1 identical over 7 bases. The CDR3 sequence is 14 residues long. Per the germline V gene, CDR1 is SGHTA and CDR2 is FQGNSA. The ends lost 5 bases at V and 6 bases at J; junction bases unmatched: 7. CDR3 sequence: CASSDRVLGNEQFF. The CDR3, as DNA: TGTGCCAGCAGCGACAGGGTCCTGGGCAATGAGCAGTTCTTC.

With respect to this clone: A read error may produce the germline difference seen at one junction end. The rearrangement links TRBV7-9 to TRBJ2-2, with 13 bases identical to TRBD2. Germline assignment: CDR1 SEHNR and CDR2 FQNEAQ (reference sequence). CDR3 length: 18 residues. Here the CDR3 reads CASSSLAGGFSNAGELFF. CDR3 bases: TGTGCCAGCAGCTCACTAGCGGGAGGGTTTTCGAACGCCGGGGAGCTGTTTTTT.

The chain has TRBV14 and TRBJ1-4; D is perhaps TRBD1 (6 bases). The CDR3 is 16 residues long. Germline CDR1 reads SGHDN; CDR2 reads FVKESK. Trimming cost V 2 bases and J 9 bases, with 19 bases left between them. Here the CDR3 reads CASSQKGGDPLQKLFF. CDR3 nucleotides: TGTGCCAGCAGCCAAAAAGGGGGGGACCCGTTGCAAAAACTGTTTTTT.

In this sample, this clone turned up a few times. CDR3 in amino acids: CASSVRGTYNEQFF. In DNA, the CDR3 is TGTGCCAGTAGCGTCCGGGGGACCTACAATGAGCAGTTCTTC. The chain uses TRBV28 and TRBJ2-1; D is possibly TRBD2 (6 bases). Per the germline V gene, CDR1 is MDHEN and CDR2 is SYDVKM. V was shortened by 9 bases and J by 2 bases, with 14 bases between the two germline ends. The CDR3 runs to 14 residues.

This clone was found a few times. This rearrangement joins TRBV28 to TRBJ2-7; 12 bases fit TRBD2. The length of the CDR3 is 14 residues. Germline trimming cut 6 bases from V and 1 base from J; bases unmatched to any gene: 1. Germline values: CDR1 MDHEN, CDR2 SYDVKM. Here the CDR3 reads CASRLAGGSYEQYF. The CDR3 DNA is TGTGCCAGCAGACTAGCGGGAGGATCCTACGAGCAGTACTTC.

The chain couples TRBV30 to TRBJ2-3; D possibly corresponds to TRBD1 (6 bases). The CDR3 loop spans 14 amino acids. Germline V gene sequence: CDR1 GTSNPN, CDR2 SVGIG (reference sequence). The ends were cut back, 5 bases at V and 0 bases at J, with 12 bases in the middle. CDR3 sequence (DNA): TGTGCCTGGGGGGGACAAACAAGCACAGATACGCAGTATTTT. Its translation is CAWGGQTSTDTQYF.

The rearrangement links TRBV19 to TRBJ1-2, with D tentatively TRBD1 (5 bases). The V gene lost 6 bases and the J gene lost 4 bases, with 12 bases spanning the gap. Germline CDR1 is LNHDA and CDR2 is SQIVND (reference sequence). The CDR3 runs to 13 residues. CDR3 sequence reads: CASSLRGIYGYTF. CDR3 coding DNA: TGTGCCAGTAGCCTTAGGGGAATCTATGGCTACACCTTC.

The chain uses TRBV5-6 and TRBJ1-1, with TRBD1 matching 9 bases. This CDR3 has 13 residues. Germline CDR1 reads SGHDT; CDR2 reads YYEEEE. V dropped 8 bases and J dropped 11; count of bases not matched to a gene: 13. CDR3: CASSYLQGAGAFF. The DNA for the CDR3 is TGTGCCAGTTCTTATTTACAGGGGGCGGGGGCTTTCTTT.

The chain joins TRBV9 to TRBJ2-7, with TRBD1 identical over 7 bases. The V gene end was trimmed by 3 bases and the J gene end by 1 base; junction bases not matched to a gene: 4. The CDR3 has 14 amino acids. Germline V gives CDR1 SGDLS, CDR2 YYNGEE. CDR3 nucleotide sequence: TGTGCCAGCAGCGCAACGGGACAGTCCTACGAGCAGTACTTC. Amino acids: CASSATGQSYEQYF.

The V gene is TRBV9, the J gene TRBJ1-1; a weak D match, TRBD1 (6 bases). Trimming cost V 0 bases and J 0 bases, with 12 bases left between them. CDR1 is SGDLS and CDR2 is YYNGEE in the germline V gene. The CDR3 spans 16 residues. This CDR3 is CASSVGPGGLNTEAFF. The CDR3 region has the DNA TGTGCCAGCAGCGTAGGGCCGGGGGGGCTGAACACTGAAGCTTTCTTT.

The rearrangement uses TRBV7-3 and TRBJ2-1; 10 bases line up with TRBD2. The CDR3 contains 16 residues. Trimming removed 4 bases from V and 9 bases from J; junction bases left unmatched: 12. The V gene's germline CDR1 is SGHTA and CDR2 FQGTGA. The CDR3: CASSSRGASGSTEQFF. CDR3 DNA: TGTGCCAGCAGCTCCCGGGGGGCTAGCGGGAGCACTGAGCAGTTCTTC.

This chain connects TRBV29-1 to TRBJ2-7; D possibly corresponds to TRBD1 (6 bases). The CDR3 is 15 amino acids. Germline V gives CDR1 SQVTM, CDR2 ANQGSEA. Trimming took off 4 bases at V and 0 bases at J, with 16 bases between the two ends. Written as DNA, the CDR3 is TGCAGCGTTGTAGAATCAGGGGACCACTCCTACGAGCAGTACTTC. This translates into CSVVESGDHSYEQYF.

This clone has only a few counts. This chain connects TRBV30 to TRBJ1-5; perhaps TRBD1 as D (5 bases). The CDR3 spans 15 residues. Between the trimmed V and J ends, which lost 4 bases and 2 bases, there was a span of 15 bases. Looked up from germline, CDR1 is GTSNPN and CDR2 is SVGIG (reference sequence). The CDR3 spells CAWTADIGGNQPQHF. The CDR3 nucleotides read TGTGCCTGGACCGCCGATATAGGGGGCAATCAGCCCCAGCATTTT.

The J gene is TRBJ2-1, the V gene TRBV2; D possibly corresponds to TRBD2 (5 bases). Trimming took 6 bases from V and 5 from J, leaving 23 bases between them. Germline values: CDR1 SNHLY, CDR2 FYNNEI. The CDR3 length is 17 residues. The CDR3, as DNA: TGTGCCAGCAGACAACACGGACTCCCCCGACGCCACAATGAGCAGTTCTTC. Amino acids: CASRQHGLPRRHNEQFF.

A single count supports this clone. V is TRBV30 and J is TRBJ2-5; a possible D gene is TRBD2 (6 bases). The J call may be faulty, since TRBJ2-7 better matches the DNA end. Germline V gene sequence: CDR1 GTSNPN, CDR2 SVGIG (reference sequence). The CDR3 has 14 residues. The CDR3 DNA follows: TGTGCCTGGAGTAAAGCGGGTTCCTCCTACGAGCAGTACTTC. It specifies CAWSKAGSSYEQYF.

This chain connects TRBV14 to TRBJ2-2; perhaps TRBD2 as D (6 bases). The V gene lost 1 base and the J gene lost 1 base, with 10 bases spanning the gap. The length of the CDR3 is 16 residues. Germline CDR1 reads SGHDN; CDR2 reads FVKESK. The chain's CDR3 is CASSQVGGMNTGELFF. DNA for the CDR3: TGTGCCAGCAGCCAAGTCGGCGGGATGAACACCGGGGAGCTGTTTTTT.

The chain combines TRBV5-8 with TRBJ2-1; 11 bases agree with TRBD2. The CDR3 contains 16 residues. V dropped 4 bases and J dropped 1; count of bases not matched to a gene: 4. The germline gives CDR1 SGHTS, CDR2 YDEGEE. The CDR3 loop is CASSVLAGESYNEQFF. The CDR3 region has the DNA TGTGCCAGCAGCGTACTAGCGGGAGAATCCTACAATGAGCAGTTCTTC.

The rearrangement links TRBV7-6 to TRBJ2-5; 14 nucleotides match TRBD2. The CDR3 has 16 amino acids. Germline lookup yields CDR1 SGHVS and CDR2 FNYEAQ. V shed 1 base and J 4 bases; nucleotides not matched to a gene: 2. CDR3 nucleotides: TGTGCCAGCAGCTTAGGACTAGCGGGAGGGGTAGAGACCCAGTACTTC. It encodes CASSLGLAGGVETQYF.

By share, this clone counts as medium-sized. CDR3 DNA sequence: TGTGCCAGCAGGTCGGCAGGGGGCTTCGACGGAGCTTTCTTT. Translating gives CASRSAGGFDGAFF. The chain uses TRBV2 and TRBJ1-1, with TRBD1 matching 8 bases. Germline CDR1 is SNHLY and CDR2 is FYNNEI. CDR3 length: 14 residues. V lost 6 bases to trimming and J lost 10 bases; unmatched junction nucleotides: 13. Combining the CDR3 with reference TRBV2 and TRBJ1-1 gives the whole variable domain EPEVTQTPSHQVTQMGQEVILRCVPISNHLYFYWYRQILGQKVEFLVSFYNNEISEKSEIFDDQFSVERPDGSNFTLKIRSTKLEDSAMYFCASRSAGGFDGAFFGQGTRLTVV.

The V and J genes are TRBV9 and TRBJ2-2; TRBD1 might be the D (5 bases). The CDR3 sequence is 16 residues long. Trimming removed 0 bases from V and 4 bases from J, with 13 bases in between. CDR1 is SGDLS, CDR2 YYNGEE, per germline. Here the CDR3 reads CASSVEDRGSTGELFF. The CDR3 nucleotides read TGTGCCAGCAGCGTAGAGGATAGGGGTTCCACCGGGGAGCTGTTTTTT.